This T cell receptor beta chain comes out of a study of cytomegalovirus exposure and HLA in healthy donors. Study-wide context: There were fewer than 130 million unique TCR beta sequences, drawn from approximately 190 million T cells, in an earlier analysis. Notes on the study in general: The sole available immune exposure information was CMV serostatus. Trimming of TCR beta V- and J-genes showed a link, identified in a later analysis, to a missense DCLRE1C variant.

Germline-derived CDR1 and CDR2 are GTSNPN and SVGIG (reference sequence). The CDR3 is 14 residues long. On this clone: Its antigen is undetermined. At one of its ends the junction is not consistent with the germline gene, which may arise from a read error.

The PCR was carried out with 60 Vbeta primers and 13 Jbeta primers. Assay: immunoSEQ multiplex PCR; the TCRdb copy retains only in-frame clones and omits some. Among about 78,000 clones listed, approximately 77% were seen once. The TCR originated in a middle-aged woman in good health and CMV-seropositive. V gene TRBV30 combines with J gene TRBJ1-2; TRBD1 matches at 11 bases. Sequencing was performed on PBMCs. The CDR3 is CAWREDRGLGGYPF. CDR3 sequence (DNA): TGTGCCTGGAGGGAGGACAGGGGGCTCGGTGGCTACCCCTTC.